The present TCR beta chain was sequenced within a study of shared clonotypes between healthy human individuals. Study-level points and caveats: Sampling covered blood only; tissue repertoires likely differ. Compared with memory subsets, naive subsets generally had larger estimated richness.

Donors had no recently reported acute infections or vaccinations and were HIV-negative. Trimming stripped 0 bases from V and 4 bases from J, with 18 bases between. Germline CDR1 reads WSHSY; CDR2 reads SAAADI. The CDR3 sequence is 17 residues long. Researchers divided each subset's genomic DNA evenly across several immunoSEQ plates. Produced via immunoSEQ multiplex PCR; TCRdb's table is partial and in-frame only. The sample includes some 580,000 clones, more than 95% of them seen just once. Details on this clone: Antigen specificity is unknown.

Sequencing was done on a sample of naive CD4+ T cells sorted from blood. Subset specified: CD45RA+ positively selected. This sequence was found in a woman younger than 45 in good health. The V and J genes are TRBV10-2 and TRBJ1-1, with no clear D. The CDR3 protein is CASSESIPGSWGTEAFF. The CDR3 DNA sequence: TGCGCCAGCAGTGAGTCGATCCCGGGGAGCTGGGGCACTGAAGCTTTCTTT.